Following are 19 T cell receptor beta chains from one sample sequenced in a study of OX40 agonist ivuxolimab in advanced cancers. To prepare the library, the immunoSEQ multiplex PCR assay was applied. This is the immuneACCESS table as TCRdb keeps it, with only in-frame sequences that have V and J called. A part of the clones is gone; compared with another copy, unresolved V genes explain less than half, and the rest is unexplained. The sample records under 70,000 clones, 65% to 85% of which are singletons. The ten largest clonotypes hold roughly 4.1% of the sample. The sample was CD4+ or CD8+ T cells sorted from blood, taken in a trial of the OX40 agonist ivuxolimab. The receptor source for this set is an adult with an advanced solid tumor such as melanoma, head and neck, liver or kidney cancer.

The chain is built from TRBV5-1 and TRBJ2-3; D gene unclear. CDR1 and CDR2 (germline): SGHRS, YFSETQ. With 4 bases removed from V and 1 base from J, the gap between germline ends came to 13 bases. The CDR3 is made up of 15 amino acids. The CDR3 loop reads CASSLRAQRTDTQYF. The CDR3 nucleotides are TGCGCCAGCAGCCTGCGCGCTCAGCGCACAGATACGCAGTATTTT.

In its sample, this clone was seen a few times. V gene TRBV6-4 combines with J gene TRBJ1-1, with TRBD1 as a possible D gene (6 bases). The CDR3 runs 14 residues. The germline CDR1 and CDR2 sequences are MRHNA and SNTAGT. Between the trimmed V and J ends, which lost 3 bases and 1 base, there was a span of 9 bases. The CDR3 loop is CASSEGRGNTEAFF. CDR3 bases: TGTGCCAGCAGTGAAGGCAGGGGGAACACTGAAGCTTTCTTT.

This clone has a single count. The chain couples TRBV6-6 to TRBJ1-5, with D uncertain. V was pared by 7 bases and J by 5 bases, with 12 bases between. This CDR3 comprises 13 residues. Germline V gene lookup returns CDR1 MNHNY and CDR2 SVGAGI (reference sequence). DNA for the CDR3: TGTGCCAGCACCATAAAGAGAGATCAGCCCCAGCATTTT. Translated, it gives CASTIKRDQPQHF.

This clone was detected once. The V gene is TRBV7-6, the J gene TRBJ2-5; 8 bases are a match to TRBD2. The CDR3 has 15 residues. Trimming removed 1 base from V and 5 bases from J; junction bases left unmatched: 6. Germline lookup yields CDR1 SGHVS and CDR2 FNYEAQ. The CDR3 sequence is CASSLVGLASETQYF. The CDR3 DNA follows: TGTGCCAGCAGCTTAGTCGGACTAGCTTCGGAGACCCAGTACTTC.

The gene calls are TRBV28 and TRBJ1-2, with TRBD1 as a possible D gene (6 bases). Per the germline V gene, CDR1 is MDHEN and CDR2 is SYDVKM. The germline V and J ends were trimmed by 4 bases and 1 base, with 13 bases remaining between them. The CDR3 totals 15 residues. The CDR3, as DNA: TGTGCCAGCAGTTCGACGGGGGCGGGTAACTATGGCTACACCTTC. Translation gives CASSSTGAGNYGYTF.

This chain joins TRBV7-9 and TRBJ2-7, with TRBD1 identical over 8 bases. CDR1 is SEHNR and CDR2 is FQNEAQ in the germline V gene (reference sequence). The trim removed 5 bases at V and 6 bases at J, leaving 9 bases unmatched. The CDR3 has 14 residues. The DNA of the CDR3 is TGTGCCAGCAGCCCATCTGGGACAGGTGCCGAGCAGTACTTC. Its translation: CASSPSGTGAEQYF.

This chain links TRBV7-2 with TRBJ1-2, with 7 bases lining up with TRBD1. V gave up 5 bases and J gave up 3 bases; unmatched junction bases: 3. The V gene's germline CDR1 is SGHTA and CDR2 FQGNSA. This CDR3 has 13 residues. The CDR3 protein is CASSEQGYYGYTF. As DNA, the CDR3 is TGTGCCAGCAGCGAACAGGGGTACTATGGCTACACCTTC.

V and J are TRBV5-1 and TRBJ1-4, with TRBD1 as a possible D gene (5 bases). CDR3 length: 16 residues. V was shortened by 4 bases and J by 8 bases, with 21 bases between the two germline ends. The germline CDR1 and CDR2 sequences are SGHRS and YFSETQ. The CDR3 nucleotides are TGCGCCAGCAGCCGGGATGCGGGGAATGCAGGGGAAAAACTGTTTTTT. Protein sequence: CASSRDAGNAGEKLFF.

This clone was detected only a few times. The V gene is TRBV6-1, the J gene TRBJ2-3, with 9 nucleotides matching TRBD2. CDR1 and CDR2 (germline): MNHNS, SASEGT. The CDR3 runs to 18 residues. V shed 0 bases and J 1 base; nucleotides not matched to a gene: 8. This CDR3 reads CASSEAGGGAPGTDTQYF. DNA of the CDR3: TGTGCCAGCAGTGAAGCTGGCGGGGGGGCCCCGGGCACAGATACGCAGTATTTT.

The chain has TRBV15 and TRBJ2-5; D perhaps matches TRBD1 (6 bases). Trimming removed 0 bases from V and 5 bases from J, with 10 bases in between. The CDR3 length is 14 residues. CDR1 is LNHNV and CDR2 is YYDKDF in the germline V gene (reference sequence). The CDR3 loop reads CATSRDSGEETQYF. The CDR3 nucleotides are TGTGCCACCAGCAGAGATTCAGGGGAGGAGACCCAGTACTTC.

The chain carries TRBV15 and TRBJ1-3; D gene unclear. Germline CDR1 LNHNV, CDR2 YYDKDF (reference sequence). Trimming pared 0 bases from V and 4 bases from J, leaving 10 bases between. CDR3 length equals 15 residues. CDR3 nucleotide sequence: TGTGCCACCAGCAGAGATGGGGTATCAGGAAACACCATATATTTT. This codes for CATSRDGVSGNTIYF.

The rearrangement links TRBV7-3 to TRBJ2-3; D uncertain. This CDR3 spans 14 amino acids. The germline CDR1 and CDR2 sequences are SGHTA and FQGTGA. V lost 2 bases, J lost 0 bases, and 6 bases lay in between. The CDR3 reads CASSLGVSTDTQYF. CDR3 in DNA: TGTGCCAGCAGCTTAGGGGTTAGCACAGATACGCAGTATTTT.

By its share, this clone is medium-sized. The chain couples TRBV19 to TRBJ2-1; TRBD2 might be the D (6 bases). The CDR3 has 14 residues. Per germline, CDR1 LNHDA and CDR2 SQIVND (reference sequence). Trimming stripped 11 bases from V and 5 bases from J, with 19 bases between. The CDR3 sequence: CAANGGVRNNEQFF. The CDR3 DNA sequence: TGTGCCGCAAACGGGGGAGTTAGGAACAATGAGCAGTTCTTC. The full variable domain, completed using reference TRBV19 and TRBJ2-1, is DGGITQSPKYLFRKEGQNVTLSCEQNLNHDAMYWYRQDPGQGLRLIYYSQIVNDFQKGDIAEGYSVSREKKESFPLTVTSAQKNPTAFYLCAANGGVRNNEQFFGPGTRLTVL.

There are a few counts of this clone. CDR3 in amino acids: CASTPGLVETQYF. CDR3 bases: TGTGCCAGCACCCCGGGACTGGTGGAGACCCAGTACTTC. The chain links TRBV6-1 to TRBJ2-5, with D possibly being TRBD2 (6 bases). This CDR3 has 13 amino acids. V lost 7 bases and J 5 bases, leaving 14 bases between the germline ends. Germline V lookup: CDR1 MNHNS, CDR2 SASEGT.

This clone appeared a single time. The rearrangement joins TRBV5-6 to TRBJ1-6, with unresolved D. The CDR3 loop spans 18 amino acids. V was shortened by 4 bases and J by 14 bases, with 31 bases between the two germline ends. Germline CDR1 and CDR2: SGHDT and YYEEEE. CDR3 sequence reads: CASSLLLPVDGGQLALHF. The CDR3 region has the DNA TGTGCCAGCAGCCTCTTACTGCCGGTGGACGGAGGCCAATTGGCCCTCCACTTT.

This clone occurred a few times. The chain combines TRBV5-1 with TRBJ2-4, with D unclear. The germline V and J ends were trimmed by 0 bases and 0 bases, with 7 bases remaining between them. CDR3 length: 15 amino acids. Germline V gives CDR1 SGHRS, CDR2 YFSETQ. The CDR3, as DNA: TGCGCCAGCAGCTTGGCTTCGCTAGCCAAAAACATTCAGTACTTC. This encodes CASSLASLAKNIQYF.

The genes are TRBV6-1 and TRBJ2-7, with 11 nucleotides matching TRBD1. Germline V gene lookup returns CDR1 MNHNS and CDR2 SASEGT. V trimming: 1 base; J trimming: 5 bases; junction bases outside the gene matches: 4. The CDR3 sequence is 15 residues long. CDR3 region: CASSEGGTGGNEQYF. CDR3 bases: TGTGCCAGCAGTGAAGGGGGGACAGGGGGTAACGAGCAGTACTTC.

V usage is TRBV9 and J usage is TRBJ1-2; D is possibly TRBD1 (5 bases). The CDR3 consists of 15 residues. Trimming left V 3 bases short and J 2 bases short, with 14 bases between. Germline values: CDR1 SGDLS, CDR2 YYNGEE. The CDR3 DNA sequence: TGTGCCAGCAGCGGGCGAACCGGGACCAACTATGGCTACACCTTC. Protein product: CASSGRTGTNYGYTF.

Concerning this clone: Other DNA sequences of this sample code for an identical CDR3. Here the CDR3 reads CASSRGLAGATSYEQYF. The DNA for the CDR3 is TGTGCCAGCAGCCGGGGACTAGCGGGGGCCACGTCTTACGAGCAGTACTTC. This chain connects TRBV7-8 to TRBJ2-7; 14 bases are a match to TRBD2. The J segment lost 4 bases and the V segment lost 5 bases, leaving 10 bases of the junction unmatched. This CDR3 spans 17 amino acids. CDR1 and CDR2 from the germline V gene are SGHVS and FQNEAQ.